The rows below give T cell receptor beta chains drawn from one sample of a study of OX40 agonist ivuxolimab in advanced cancers. Profiling relied on immunoSEQ multiplex PCR, and the TCRdb table lists in-frame clones only, not all of them. This table has around 70,000 clones, about 82% appearing once. Sequences were derived from CD4+ or CD8+ T cells sorted from blood, sampled in a trial of the OX40 agonist ivuxolimab. The source is an adult with an advanced solid tumor such as melanoma, head and neck, liver or kidney cancer. The CDR3 runs from the conserved cysteine through the conserved F or W. Each record gives: clone size, V gene, J gene, D gene, CDR3 protein, CDR3 DNA. The D gene is left open where the match is weak. Clone size is not always given. Where it is, it says once, few, many or a class for expanded clones.

size: NA; V: TRBV28; J: TRBJ2-2; D: TRBD2; CDR3: CASRVGGSTGELFF; DNA: TGTGCCAGCAGGGTCGGGGGGAGCACCGGGGAGCTGTTTTTT
size: NA; V: TRBV4-2; J: TRBJ2-7; D: TRBD2; CDR3: CASSQDVASGTYEQYF; DNA: TGTGCCAGCAGCCAAGATGTGGCTAGCGGGACCTACGAGCAGTACTTC
size: NA; V: TRBV10-3; J: TRBJ2-3; D: NA; CDR3: CATDGAKSSSSSTDTQYF; DNA: TGTGCCACCGACGGGGCCAAAAGTAGTTCATCTAGCACAGATACGCAGTATTTT
size: once; V: TRBV30; J: TRBJ2-2; D: NA; CDR3: CAWSVRHNTGELFF; DNA: TGTGCCTGGAGTGTAAGGCACAACACCGGGGAGCTGTTTTTT
size: few; V: TRBV23-1; J: TRBJ1-4; D: NA; CDR3: CASRPTWNRDRDEKLFF; DNA: TGCGCCAGCAGACCTACTTGGAACAGGGACCGCGATGAAAAACTGTTTTTT
size: NA; V: TRBV19; J: TRBJ2-1; D: NA; CDR3: CASSISSLPVHEQFF; DNA: TGTGCCAGTAGTATTTCTTCACTCCCTGTGCATGAGCAGTTCTTC
size: NA; V: TRBV6-1; J: TRBJ2-7; D: NA; CDR3: CASGGTPYEQYF; DNA: TGTGCCAGCGGAGGAACACCTTACGAGCAGTACTTC
size: NA; V: TRBV7-9; J: TRBJ2-3; D: TRBD2; CDR3: CASSLGLAADTQYF; DNA: TGTGCCAGCAGCTTGGGACTAGCGGCAGATACGCAGTATTTT
size: NA; V: TRBV11-2; J: TRBJ2-3; D: TRBD2; CDR3: CASSLGTSGFTDTQYF; DNA: TGTGCCAGCAGCTTGGGGACTAGCGGCTTCACAGATACGCAGTATTTT
size: NA; V: TRBV5-1; J: TRBJ1-5; D: NA; CDR3: CASSLNPNQPQHF; DNA: TGCGCCAGCAGCTTGAACCCCAATCAGCCCCAGCATTTT
size: NA; V: TRBV30; J: TRBJ1-1; D: NA; CDR3: CAWSRGSGNTEAFF; DNA: TGTGCCTGGAGCCGGGGTTCGGGAAACACTGAAGCTTTCTTT
size: NA; V: TRBV6-5; J: TRBJ1-6; D: NA; CDR3: CASSYGLSYSPLHF; DNA: TGTGCCAGCAGTTACGGACTGAGTTATTCACCCCTCCACTTT
size: NA; V: TRBV2; J: TRBJ2-3; D: TRBD1; CDR3: CASRGQGADTQYF; DNA: TGTGCCAGCAGAGGACAGGGCGCGGATACGCAGTATTTT
size: NA; V: TRBV5-8; J: TRBJ2-5; D: TRBD1; CDR3: CASSYFGQGRKETQYF; DNA: TGTGCCAGCAGCTACTTTGGACAGGGACGCAAAGAGACCCAGTACTTC
size: NA; V: TRBV9; J: TRBJ2-5; D: NA; CDR3: CASSVGGVDQETQYF; DNA: TGTGCCAGCAGCGTAGGGGGGGTTGACCAAGAGACCCAGTACTTC
size: once; V: TRBV2; J: TRBJ1-5; D: NA; CDR3: CASSGPDYSNQPQHF; DNA: TGTGCCAGCAGTGGGCCAGACTATAGCAATCAGCCCCAGCATTTT
size: NA; V: TRBV4-1; J: TRBJ1-1; D: NA; CDR3: CASSPGFSPNTEAFF; DNA: TGCGCCAGCAGCCCTGGATTTTCACCGAACACTGAAGCTTTCTTT
size: NA; V: TRBV28; J: TRBJ2-5; D: TRBD2; CDR3: CASSKGILAGGQETQYF; DNA: TGTGCCAGCAGTAAGGGCATACTAGCGGGGGGGCAAGAGACCCAGTACTTC
size: NA; V: TRBV2; J: TRBJ2-5; D: TRBD2; CDR3: CASNSPSGSKETQYF; DNA: TGTGCCAGCAATTCACCTAGCGGGAGTAAAGAGACCCAGTACTTC
size: NA; V: TRBV5-4; J: TRBJ2-7; D: TRBD2; CDR3: CASSWNSGTSYFTPSHEQYF; DNA: TGTGCCAGCAGCTGGAATAGCGGGACTAGTTATTTTACCCCCTCCCACGAGCAGTACTTC
size: NA; V: TRBV18; J: TRBJ1-1; D: NA; CDR3: CASSPQKGGNTEAFF; DNA: TGTGCCAGCTCACCCCAGAAAGGTGGGAACACTGAAGCTTTCTTT
size: once; V: TRBV5-1; J: TRBJ2-7; D: NA; CDR3: CASSLAGGSEQYF; DNA: TGCGCCAGCAGCTTGGCCGGAGGGAGCGAGCAGTACTTC
size: NA; V: TRBV7-2; J: TRBJ1-2; D: NA; CDR3: CASSPQSGNYGYTF; DNA: TGTGCCAGCAGCCCCCAGTCTGGGAACTATGGCTACACCTTC
size: NA; V: TRBV5-8; J: TRBJ1-1; D: NA; CDR3: CASSYRQLGRTEAFF; DNA: TGTGCCAGCAGCTACCGACAGTTGGGGCGGACTGAAGCTTTCTTT
size: NA; V: TRBV6-6; J: TRBJ2-5; D: NA; CDR3: CASSYSILAQETQYF; DNA: TGTGCCAGCAGTTACTCGATTCTAGCCCAAGAGACCCAGTACTTC
size: NA; V: TRBV5-4; J: TRBJ2-7; D: TRBD2; CDR3: CATTGTSGSSGSEQYF; DNA: TGTGCCACCACCGGGACTAGCGGGAGTTCCGGCTCCGAGCAGTACTTC
size: NA; V: TRBV18; J: TRBJ2-2; D: NA; CDR3: CASSPLMTLPGQSGELFF; DNA: TGTGCCAGCTCACCACTGATGACCCTTCCGGGGCAGTCCGGGGAGCTGTTTTTT